This T cell receptor (beta chain) was captured by sequencing in a study of T-cell memory formation after mild COVID-19. The overall study: Clusters were largely donor specific.

This clonotype has more than one count but fewer than ten. Its antigen is undetermined. General study results and limits: Clones that contracted from day 15 to 85 were balanced CD4/CD8, while later expanders leaned CD4+. For contracting clones, CD4+ ones sat mainly in CM and EM, CD8+ in EMRA.

The CDR3 is 14 amino acids. V dropped 2 bases and J dropped 6 bases, with 12 bases sitting between them. TCR alpha and TCR beta cDNA libraries carrying sample barcodes and UMIs were produced by 5'RACE using constant-segment primers. TCRdb independently ran MiXCR on the 5' RACE reads; one entry per CDR3 protein. The sample has a few hundred thousand distinct CDR3 sequences, about 21% seen once; the top ten hold around an eighth. The source of this sequence is an adult woman who had mild COVID-19 (a few samples of this study predate the infection). Cell type and time point are not known. Material: PBMCs or a T cell subset sorted from them (not recorded which). V and J are TRBV12-3 or TRBV12-4 and TRBJ2-3; D not certain. CDR3: CASSLHSVGDTQYF. In DNA form, the CDR3 reads TGTGCCAGCAGTTTACACTCGGTCGGGGATACGCAGTATTTT.